One and the same sample provided the 29 T cell receptor beta chains below, sequenced in a study of OX40 agonist ivuxolimab in advanced cancers. Measured with immunoSEQ multiplex PCR; TCRdb has only the in-frame clones, and not every one. The table has about 76,000 clones, roughly 85% seen once; the top ten hold roughly 6%. Sample: CD4+ or CD8+ T cells sorted from blood, taken in a trial of the OX40 agonist ivuxolimab. All receptors derive from an adult with an advanced solid tumor such as melanoma, head and neck, liver or kidney cancer.

The genes are TRBV19 and TRBJ1-1; unclear D gene. V lost 2 bases, J lost 5 bases, and 12 bases lay in between. The CDR3 is made up of 14 amino acids. Germline assignment: CDR1 LNHDA and CDR2 SQIVND (reference sequence). The CDR3 loop reads CASSIHPEETEAFF. The CDR3 DNA is TGTGCCAGTAGTATACACCCAGAAGAGACTGAAGCTTTCTTT.

In DNA form, the CDR3 reads TGTGCCAGCAGTTACTCGGAGAATCAGCCCCAGCATTTT. This translates into CASSYSENQPQHF. The chain recombines TRBV6-5 with TRBJ1-5; D is unclear. The CDR3 runs to 13 residues. The V gene's germline CDR1 is MNHEY and CDR2 SVGAGI. V was clipped by 0 bases and J by 4 bases, with 4 bases between them.

The rearrangement uses TRBV19 and TRBJ1-2, with 7 bases identical to TRBD1. Germline V lookup: CDR1 LNHDA, CDR2 SQIVND (reference sequence). The trim removed 5 bases at V and 6 bases at J, leaving 6 bases unmatched. The CDR3 contains 13 residues. CDR3 bases: TGTGCCAGTAGTTTTCTACAGGGGCATGGCTACACCTTC. Protein sequence: CASSFLQGHGYTF.

Note on this clone: At one of its ends the junction is not consistent with the germline gene, which may arise from a read error. The V gene is TRBV18, the J gene TRBJ1-2, with 9 nucleotides matching TRBD1. Germline V lookup: CDR1 KGHSH, CDR2 LQKENI. This CDR3 contains 14 residues. Here the CDR3 reads CASSKTGGNDGYTF. For the CDR3, the DNA is TGTGCCAGCTCCAAGACAGGGGGTAACGATGGCTACACCTTC.

The J gene is TRBJ1-4, the V gene TRBV30; D is perhaps TRBD1 (6 bases). Trimming pared 3 bases from V and 2 bases from J, leaving 13 bases between. Germline V CDR1 and CDR2: GTSNPN, SVGIG (reference sequence). The CDR3 loop spans 15 amino acids. The CDR3 DNA sequence: TGTGCCTGGAGCCTAGGGGGGGCCACTAATGAAAAACTGTTTTTT. Translated: CAWSLGGATNEKLFF.

This clone was seen more than once but under ten times. J is TRBJ2-7 and V is TRBV6-1; TRBD1 matches at 7 bases. The CDR3 has 13 amino acids. Trimming at V came to 0 bases and at J to 10 bases, leaving 6 bases not matched to a gene. CDR1 and CDR2 from the germline V gene are MNHNS and SASEGT. The CDR3 sequence is CASSEARTGGQYF. CDR3 bases: TGTGCCAGCAGTGAAGCTAGGACAGGCGGACAGTACTTC.

The rearrangement uses TRBV19 and TRBJ1-5; D is ambiguous. Per germline, CDR1 LNHDA and CDR2 SQIVND (reference sequence). The V and J ends lost 5 bases and 0 bases respectively, with 8 bases between them. The CDR3 loop spans 14 amino acids. In nucleotides, the CDR3 is TGTGCCAGTAGTCGACTTGGTAGCAATCAGCCCCAGCATTTT. It is translated as CASSRLGSNQPQHF. The full variable domain, its missing parts supplied by reference TRBV19 and TRBJ1-5, is DGGITQSPKYLFRKEGQNVTLSCEQNLNHDAMYWYRQDPGQGLRLIYYSQIVNDFQKGDIAEGYSVSREKKESFPLTVTSAQKNPTAFYLCASSRLGSNQPQHFGDGTRLSIL.

A remark on this clone: The sample contains more than one DNA sequence encoding this CDR3. This sequence joins TRBV7-9 and TRBJ2-7, with 8 bases identical to TRBD1. The CDR3 has 15 amino acids. Trimming at V came to 3 bases and at J to 3 bases, leaving 7 bases not matched to a gene. Germline assignment: CDR1 SEHNR and CDR2 FQNEAQ (reference sequence). In nucleotides, the CDR3 is TGTGCCAGCAGCTTGCCCGGTGGACAGGGCTACGAGCAGTACTTC. Protein product: CASSLPGGQGYEQYF.

The J gene is TRBJ1-5, the V gene TRBV30; D gene uncertain. Trimming shortened V by 2 bases and J by 1 base, and 9 bases separated the two germline ends. Germline CDR1 and CDR2: GTSNPN and SVGIG (reference sequence). The CDR3 runs to 14 residues. The CDR3 bases are TGTGCCTGGAGTTGGCGTAAGAGCAATCAGCCCCAGCATTTT. This gives the protein CAWSWRKSNQPQHF.

V is TRBV27 and J is TRBJ2-1; D not resolved. V was pared by 6 bases and J by 5 bases, with 14 bases between. The CDR3 extends over 14 amino acids. Germline V CDR1 and CDR2: MNHEY, SMNVEV (reference sequence). The CDR3 spells CASRNTTPHNEQFF. CDR3 nucleotide sequence: TGTGCCAGCAGAAACACGACTCCACACAATGAGCAGTTCTTC.

This chain uses TRBV27 with TRBJ2-1; D is unclear. Trimming shortened V by 8 bases and J by 0 bases, and 8 bases separated the two germline ends. The CDR3 contains 13 residues. CDR1 is MNHEY and CDR2 is SMNVEV in the germline V gene (reference sequence). CDR3 residues: CASWYSSYNEQFF. In DNA, the CDR3 is TGTGCCAGCTGGTATAGCTCCTACAATGAGCAGTTCTTC.

Only a few counts were recorded for this clone. The chain has TRBV30 and TRBJ1-1; no clear D gene. The CDR3 runs to 12 residues. V lost 0 bases to trimming and J lost 3 bases, with 5 bases between them. Germline lookup yields CDR1 GTSNPN and CDR2 SVGIG (reference sequence). The chain's CDR3 is CAWSVSDTEAFF. The CDR3 DNA follows: TGTGCCTGGAGTGTAAGTGACACTGAAGCTTTCTTT.

The J gene is TRBJ1-1, the V gene TRBV6-1; no reliable D call. The CDR3 covers 14 residues. From germline, CDR1 is MNHNS and CDR2 SASEGT. V was cut by 5 bases and J by 1 base, with 11 bases left in between. DNA of the CDR3: TGTGCCAGCAGTCCGAAGAACCAGAACACTGAAGCTTTCTTT. Its protein is CASSPKNQNTEAFF.

The rearrangement links TRBV7-2 to TRBJ2-1, with 8 nucleotides matching TRBD2. CDR1 and CDR2 (germline): SGHTA, FQGNSA. Trimming took 1 base from V and 7 from J; bases not matched to a gene: 9. CDR3 length: 16 residues. CDR3 sequence reads: CASSLDSSGSWNEQFF. As DNA, the CDR3 is TGTGCCAGCAGCTTAGATTCAAGCGGGAGTTGGAATGAGCAGTTCTTC.

This clone was observed once. The V and J genes are TRBV5-1 and TRBJ2-1; 7 bases are a match to TRBD2. The CDR3 contains 16 residues. J gave up 8 bases and V 4 bases, and 15 bases lay outside the gene matches. From germline, CDR1 is SGHRS and CDR2 YFSETQ. This CDR3 reads CASSPPLAAPSHEQFF. In nucleotides, the CDR3 is TGCGCCAGCAGCCCCCCTCTAGCGGCCCCTTCCCATGAGCAGTTCTTC.

V gene TRBV5-6 combines with J gene TRBJ2-5, with D perhaps TRBD1 (5 bases). TRBJ2-7 explains the end of the DNA better; the J call may be wrong. CDR3 length: 16 amino acids. CDR1 SGHDT and CDR2 YYEEEE come from the germline V gene. Here the CDR3 reads CASTRRRTGASYEQYF. Written as DNA, the CDR3 is TGTGCCAGTACCCGTCGAAGAACAGGAGCCTCCTACGAGCAGTACTTC.

The sample holds one count of this clone. The rearrangement joins TRBV13 to TRBJ1-1; 7 nucleotides align to TRBD1. CDR3 length equals 14 residues. Germline-derived CDR1 and CDR2 are PRHDT and FYEKMQ (reference sequence). J was trimmed by 2 bases and V by 5 bases; bases with no gene match: 5. In nucleotides, the CDR3 is TGTGCCAGCAGCCACAGACAGGGTAACACTGAAGCTTTCTTT. Amino acid sequence: CASSHRQGNTEAFF.

This rearrangement joins TRBV28 to TRBJ2-1; D gene ambiguous. The CDR3 sequence is 13 residues long. V lost 2 bases, J lost 4 bases, and 6 bases lay in between. Germline V gene data show CDR1 as MDHEN and CDR2 as SYDVKM. The chain's CDR3 is CASSLVRYNEQFF. The CDR3 DNA reads as TGTGCCAGCAGTTTAGTCAGGTACAATGAGCAGTTCTTC.

V usage is TRBV15 and J usage is TRBJ2-7; D possibly uses TRBD1 or TRBD2 (5 bases each). CDR1 and CDR2 (germline): LNHNV, YYDKDF (reference sequence). The CDR3 covers 14 residues. V was trimmed by 0 bases and J by 5 bases, leaving 11 bases between them. CDR3 in DNA: TGTGCCACCAGCAGAGATCCACCGGGACACGAGCAGTACTTC. Its protein is CATSRDPPGHEQYF.

A note on this clone: One end of the junction fails to match germline, which may point to a read error. CDR3 nucleotides: TGTGCCAGCAGTTTTTTGCCCGGGACAGGGCTTGAAACTTTCTTT. Its protein product is CASSFLPGTGLETFF. The rearrangement links TRBV27 to TRBJ1-1; 9 bases map to TRBD1. The CDR3 contains 15 residues. The germline V gene has CDR1 MNHEY and CDR2 SMNVEV (reference sequence).

The genes are TRBV5-8 and TRBJ2-1, with TRBD2 as a possible D gene (5 bases). Trimming shortened V by 4 bases and J by 2 bases, and 19 bases separated the two germline ends. CDR1 and CDR2 from the germline V gene are SGHTS and YDEGEE. CDR3 length equals 17 residues. This CDR3 reads CASSLPPSGNPYNEQFF. The CDR3, as DNA: TGTGCCAGCAGCCTCCCCCCCTCCGGGAATCCCTACAATGAGCAGTTCTTC.

In its sample, this clone was seen once. For the CDR3, the DNA is TGCGCCAGCAGCCAAGTAGTGGGGTACAATGAGCAGTTCTTC. Encoded protein: CASSQVVGYNEQFF. The J gene is TRBJ2-1, the V gene TRBV4-3; no firm D call. Germline loops: CDR1 LGHNA, CDR2 YSLEER. The CDR3 has 14 residues. Trimming left V 1 base short and J 4 bases short, with 8 bases between.

This chain joins TRBV29-1 and TRBJ1-1; 8 nucleotides agree with TRBD1. In germline, CDR1 is SQVTM, CDR2 ANQGSEA. The length of the CDR3 is 13 residues. Trimming removed 6 bases from V and 5 bases from J; junction bases left unmatched: 8. The CDR3 DNA follows: TGCAGCGTCCAACAGGGGGGAGGGACTGAAGCTTTCTTT. This gives the protein CSVQQGGGTEAFF.

V gene TRBV5-4 combines with J gene TRBJ1-5; no clear D. V shed 4 bases and J shed 3 bases, with 11 bases lying between them. Germline V lookup: CDR1 SGHNT, CDR2 YYREEE (reference sequence). The CDR3 consists of 14 residues. The CDR3 DNA reads as TGTGCCAGCAGCCGCGCTGGGTTCAATCAGCCCCAGCATTTT. Translation gives CASSRAGFNQPQHF. Drawing the rest from reference TRBV5-4 and TRBJ1-5, the complete variable domain is ETGVTQSPTHLIKTRGQQVTLRCSSQSGHNTVSWYQQALGQGPQFIFQYYREEENGRGNFPPRFSGLQFPNYSSELNVNALELDDSALYLCASSRAGFNQPQHFGDGTRLSIL.

The chain has TRBV6-1 and TRBJ1-2; D not certain. Trimming shortened V by 11 bases and J by 1 base, and 14 bases separated the two germline ends. The CDR3 loop spans 13 amino acids. Per germline, CDR1 MNHNS and CDR2 SASEGT. The chain's CDR3 is CAGREDYNYGYTF. The CDR3 DNA reads TGTGCCGGGAGGGAGGACTATAACTATGGCTACACCTTC.

The chain carries TRBV18 and TRBJ1-2; possible D gene TRBD1, 5 bases. V gave up 5 bases and J gave up 4 bases, with 23 bases separating them. The CDR3 contains 17 residues. Germline V gives CDR1 KGHSH, CDR2 LQKENI. The CDR3 reads CASSSLPGQGAPYGYTF. The CDR3 bases are TGTGCCAGCTCAAGTCTCCCAGGGCAGGGCGCTCCCTATGGCTACACCTTC. Supplemented by reference TRBV18 and TRBJ1-2, the full variable domain reads NAGVMQNPRHLVRRRGQEARLRCSPMKGHSHVYWYRQLPEEGLKFMVYLQKENIIDESGMPKERFSAEFPKEGPSILRIQQVVRGDSAAYFCASSSLPGQGAPYGYTFGSGTRLTVV.

This CDR3 reads CASSYRLAGYVQFF. Written as DNA, the CDR3 is TGTGCCAGCAGCTACCGACTAGCGGGATATGTGCAGTTCTTC. The rearrangement links TRBV7-2 to TRBJ2-1; 11 bases fit TRBD2. Germline CDR1 reads SGHTA; CDR2 reads FQGNSA. V was clipped by 4 bases and J by 12 bases; unmatched bases: 8. The CDR3 consists of 14 residues. The full variable domain, its missing parts supplied by reference TRBV7-2 and TRBJ2-1, is GAGVSQSPSNKVTEKGKDVELRCDPISGHTALYWYRQSLGQGLEFLIYFQGNSAPDKSGLPSDRFSAERTGGSVSTLTIQRTQQEDSAVYLCASSYRLAGYVQFFGPGTRLTVL.

This rearrangement joins TRBV7-8 to TRBJ1-6; no reliable D call. CDR1 and CDR2 (germline): SGHVS, FQNEAQ. The V and J ends lost 0 bases and 0 bases respectively, with 6 bases between them. This CDR3 is 16 amino acids long. Written as DNA, the CDR3 is TGTGCCAGCAGCTTAGCCTTGAGCTCCTATAATTCACCCCTCCACTTT. It specifies CASSLALSSYNSPLHF.

In its sample, this clone is medium-sized. The chain is built from TRBV5-4 and TRBJ2-7; D perhaps matches TRBD2 (7 bases). Germline V gene lookup returns CDR1 SGHNT and CDR2 YYREEE (reference sequence). The length of the CDR3 is 15 residues. Trimming left V 4 bases short and J 6 bases short, with 20 bases between. In DNA, the CDR3 is TGTGCCAGCAGCGTGAAGGGGGGGCCTGCCGGCGAGCAGTACTTC. It codes for CASSVKGGPAGEQYF. Full variable domain (rest looked up from reference TRBV5-4 and TRBJ2-7): ETGVTQSPTHLIKTRGQQVTLRCSSQSGHNTVSWYQQALGQGPQFIFQYYREEENGRGNFPPRFSGLQFPNYSSELNVNALELDDSALYLCASSVKGGPAGEQYFGPGTRLTVT.